The clone carrying this T cell receptor (beta chain) was detected ten times or more. The antigen is not known. This entry is derived from a study of T cells in Graves' hyperthyroidism and ophthalmopathy. General study points: Most thyroid clonotypes that were expanded above 0.001 also turned up in blood.

Out of 10 ml of fresh peripheral blood came the PBMCs. V lost 4 bases, J lost 5 bases, and 8 bases stayed unmatched. CDR1 is SGHRS and CDR2 is YFSETQ in the germline V gene. The CDR3 covers 15 residues. TCR beta CDR3 region amplification was performed from RNA transcripts. During a first-round RT-PCR of the TCR CDR3, the HTBI primer set was used. TCRdb fed the multiplex PCR reads into MiXCR, producing one record per CDR3 protein. Altogether approximately 400,000 distinct CDR3 sequences are present, approximately 15% being singletons, with the ten largest covering about 11%. This sequence joins TRBV5-1 and TRBJ2-3, with 9 bases matching TRBD2. Sequenced: blood. The TCR sequence derives from a woman aged 60-75 years with Graves' hyperthyroidism. The CDR3 nucleotides read TGCGCCAGCAGCCGGAGCGGGAGGCGAGAAGATACGCAGTATTTT. This sequence encodes CASSRSGRREDTQYF.